Listed here are 15 T cell receptor beta chains from one sample, sequenced in a study of CD8+ T cells in alopecia areata. Sequencing templates came from extracted RNA that was reverse transcribed into cDNA. Sequenced by immunoSEQ multiplex PCR; TCRdb stores in-frame clones only, minus some. Here the sample spans 130,000 or so clones, about 59% being singletons. Treatment here: oral pan-JAK inhibitor, 5-10 mg twice daily. The sequencing here drew on CD4+ T cells sorted from blood, taken at week 4, from a patient treated with tofacitinib. The source of these receptors is a human donor with alopecia areata.

This clone was observed a handful of times. The chain carries TRBV25-1 and TRBJ1-2; perhaps TRBD1 as D (5 bases). The CDR3 contains 12 residues. The germline CDR1 and CDR2 sequences are MGHDK and SYGVNS. Trimming left V 4 bases short and J 8 bases short, with 11 bases between. The CDR3 coding sequence is TGTGCCAGCAGTGGGGGGACGGGAGGCTACACCTTC. It codes for CASSGGTGGYTF.

The chain is built from TRBV7-2 and TRBJ2-4; 7 bases map to TRBD1. From germline, CDR1 is SGHTA and CDR2 FQGNSA. J gave up 0 bases and V 4 bases, and 3 bases lay outside the gene matches. The CDR3 is made up of 15 amino acids. CDR3: CASSYDREAKNIQYF. The CDR3 DNA reads as TGTGCCAGCAGCTACGACAGGGAAGCCAAAAACATTCAGTACTTC.

The chain is built from TRBV9 and TRBJ1-3; the D is unclear. The germline CDR1 and CDR2 sequences are SGDLS and YYNGEE. The V and J ends lost 0 bases and 4 bases respectively, with 8 bases between them. The CDR3 has 14 residues. CDR3 bases: TGTGCCAGCAGCGTAGAAAGGGCCGGAAACACCATATATTTT. Translation: CASSVERAGNTIYF.

The V call is TRBV6-6, the J call TRBJ2-5, with TRBD2 as a possible D gene (6 bases). Trimming removed 4 bases from V and 0 bases from J, with 15 bases in between. The CDR3 runs 16 residues. The V gene's germline CDR1 is MNHNY and CDR2 SVGAGI (reference sequence). The CDR3 sequence is CASSSIPGGDQETQYF. The CDR3 DNA reads as TGTGCCAGCAGTTCCATCCCTGGCGGGGACCAAGAGACCCAGTACTTC.

The chain recombines TRBV14 with TRBJ2-5; D remains ambiguous. In germline, CDR1 is SGHDN, CDR2 FVKESK. Trimming removed 2 bases from V and 1 base from J, with 8 bases in between. The CDR3 is 14 amino acids. CDR3 region: CASSQRHGQETQYF. In nucleotides, the CDR3 is TGTGCCAGCAGCCAACGCCACGGCCAAGAGACCCAGTACTTC.

This clone appeared a single time. The CDR3 DNA follows: TGTGCCAGCAGTTACTCTGGCCAGGGGGCCCTCGGGACCCAGTACTTC. It specifies CASSYSGQGALGTQYF. The gene calls are TRBV6-6 and TRBJ2-5; TRBD1 aligns across 8 bases. Trimming cost V 0 bases and J 7 bases; bases outside gene matches: 10. The CDR3 is 16 amino acids. In germline, CDR1 is MNHNY, CDR2 SVGAGI (reference sequence).

The chain employs TRBV7-2 and TRBJ1-2; weak D call: TRBD1 (6 bases). Germline V gene data show CDR1 as SGHTA and CDR2 as FQGNSA. This CDR3 is 13 amino acids long. Trimming removed 5 bases from V and 2 bases from J, with 9 bases in between. The CDR3 is CASSNTGNYGYTF. CDR3 nucleotides: TGTGCCAGCAGCAATACAGGGAACTATGGCTACACCTTC. The variable domain in full, completed from reference TRBV7-2 and TRBJ1-2, reads GAGVSQSPSNKVTEKGKDVELRCDPISGHTALYWYRQSLGQGLEFLIYFQGNSAPDKSGLPSDRFSAERTGGSVSTLTIQRTQQEDSAVYLCASSNTGNYGYTFGSGTRLTVV.

This clone has more than one count but fewer than ten. The chain couples TRBV28 to TRBJ1-1, with no clear D. Germline V gene sequence: CDR1 MDHEN, CDR2 SYDVKM. Trimming pared 6 bases from V and 0 bases from J, leaving 11 bases between. The CDR3 spans 14 residues. CDR3 DNA: TGTGCCAGCAGCCCTCCCGGCCTGAACACTGAAGCTTTCTTT. Amino acids: CASSPPGLNTEAFF.

The J gene is TRBJ2-1, the V gene TRBV5-6; 7 bases match TRBD2. This CDR3 has 14 residues. The germline V gene has CDR1 SGHDT and CDR2 YYEEEE. Losses at the gene ends were 4 bases for V and 3 bases for J; bases not matched to a gene: 4. DNA for the CDR3: TGTGCCAGCAGCCCGGCGGGGGACTACAATGAGCAGTTCTTC. This codes for CASSPAGDYNEQFF.

The chain carries TRBV30 and TRBJ2-5; 7 nucleotides agree with TRBD1. The CDR3 extends over 14 amino acids. The V and J ends lost 5 bases and 0 bases, in that order; junction bases with no gene match: 6. Germline V gene lookup returns CDR1 GTSNPN and CDR2 SVGIG (reference sequence). DNA of the CDR3: TGTGCCTGGGTGGACAGGCGGTACCAAGAGACCCAGTACTTC. It codes for CAWVDRRYQETQYF.

The gene calls are TRBV9 and TRBJ2-3; perhaps TRBD1 as D (6 bases). V shed 0 bases and J shed 5 bases, with 16 bases lying between them. CDR1 SGDLS and CDR2 YYNGEE come from the germline V gene. The CDR3 covers 16 residues. The CDR3 reads CASSVVEREGGDTQYF. The CDR3 DNA sequence: TGTGCCAGCAGCGTAGTCGAACGGGAAGGGGGAGATACGCAGTATTTT.

The J gene is TRBJ2-5, the V gene TRBV29-1; TRBD1 matches at 9 bases. The CDR3 has 13 residues. Germline CDR1 SQVTM, CDR2 ANQGSEA. Unmatched junction bases numbered 7, after V lost 7 bases and J lost 4 bases. Here the CDR3 DNA reads TGCAGCGCCCCGGGACAGGGCCCAGAGACCCAGTACTTC. The encoded protein is CSAPGQGPETQYF.

This sequence joins TRBV2 and TRBJ1-1; D is unclear. Germline V gives CDR1 SNHLY, CDR2 FYNNEI. V lost 2 bases and J 5 bases, leaving 15 bases between the germline ends. The length of the CDR3 is 15 residues. CDR3 sequence: CASSEYRGFRTEAFF. DNA of the CDR3: TGTGCCAGCAGTGAATATCGTGGGTTTAGGACTGAAGCTTTCTTT.

This chain uses TRBV25-1 with TRBJ1-2; maybe TRBD1 (6 bases). The germline CDR1 and CDR2 sequences are MGHDK and SYGVNS. V lost 4 bases and J lost 7, with 13 bases in between. The CDR3 has 13 residues. The CDR3 DNA sequence: TGTGCCAGCAGTGGCACAGGGTTCGGTGGCTACACCTTC. It is translated as CASSGTGFGGYTF.

The chain combines TRBV29-1 with TRBJ2-7; D is perhaps TRBD2 (5 bases). Germline V CDR1 and CDR2: SQVTM, ANQGSEA. The CDR3 length is 15 residues. Trimming removed 2 bases from V and 1 base from J, with 15 bases in between. The DNA for the CDR3 is TGCAGCGTTGAATCACCTCCCCGGAGGTCCTACGAGCAGTACTTC. This translates into CSVESPPRRSYEQYF.